What follows describes a single T cell receptor (beta chain). The method was immunoSEQ multiplex PCR; TCRdb's version includes in-frame clones alone and lacks a portion of them. The table shows roughly 60,000 clones, with 85% occurring only once. The data originate from a study of blood T cell repertoires in COVID-19. The V and J ends lost 5 bases and 1 base, in that order; junction bases with no gene match: 3. Germline-derived CDR1 and CDR2 are LGHDT and YNNKEL (reference sequence). The CDR3 loop spans 14 amino acids. The chain links TRBV3-1 (or the pseudogene TRBV3-2) to TRBJ1-2, with 8 positions matching TRBD1. The source material was peripheral blood. The sequence came from a human donor in a cohort sampled during active COVID-19. As DNA, the CDR3 is TGTGCCAGCAGCGACAGGGGCCTTAACTATGGCTACACCTTC. Encoded protein: CASSDRGLNYGYTF.